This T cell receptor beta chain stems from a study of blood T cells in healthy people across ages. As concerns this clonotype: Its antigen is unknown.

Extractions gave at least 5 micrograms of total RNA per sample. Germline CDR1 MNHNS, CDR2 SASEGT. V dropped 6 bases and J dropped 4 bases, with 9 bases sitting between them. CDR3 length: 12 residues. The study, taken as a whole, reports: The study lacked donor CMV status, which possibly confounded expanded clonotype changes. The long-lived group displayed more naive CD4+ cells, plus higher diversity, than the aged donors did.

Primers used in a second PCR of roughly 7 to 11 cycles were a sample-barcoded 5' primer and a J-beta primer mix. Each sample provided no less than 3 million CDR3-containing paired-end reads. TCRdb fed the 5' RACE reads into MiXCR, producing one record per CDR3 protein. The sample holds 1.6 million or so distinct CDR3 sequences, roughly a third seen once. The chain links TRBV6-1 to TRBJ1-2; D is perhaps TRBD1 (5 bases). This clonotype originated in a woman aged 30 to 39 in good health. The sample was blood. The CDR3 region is CASRDIGYGYTF. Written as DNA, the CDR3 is TGTGCCAGCAGGGACATTGGCTATGGCTACACCTTC.